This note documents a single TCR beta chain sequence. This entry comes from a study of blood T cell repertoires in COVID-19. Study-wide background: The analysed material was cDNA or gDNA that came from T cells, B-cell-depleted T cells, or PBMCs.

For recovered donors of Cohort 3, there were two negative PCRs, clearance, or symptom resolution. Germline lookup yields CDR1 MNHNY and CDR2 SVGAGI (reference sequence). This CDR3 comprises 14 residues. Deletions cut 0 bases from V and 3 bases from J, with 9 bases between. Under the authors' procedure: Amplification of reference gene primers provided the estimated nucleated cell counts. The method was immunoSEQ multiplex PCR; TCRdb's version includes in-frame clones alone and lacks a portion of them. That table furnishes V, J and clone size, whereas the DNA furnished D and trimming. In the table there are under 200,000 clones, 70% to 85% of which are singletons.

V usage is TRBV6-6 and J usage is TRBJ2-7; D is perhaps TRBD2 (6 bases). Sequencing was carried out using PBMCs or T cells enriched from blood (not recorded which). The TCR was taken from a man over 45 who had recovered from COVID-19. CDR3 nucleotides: TGTGCCAGCAGTTACTCACGGGGAGGCTACGAGCAGTACTTC. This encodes CASSYSRGGYEQYF.